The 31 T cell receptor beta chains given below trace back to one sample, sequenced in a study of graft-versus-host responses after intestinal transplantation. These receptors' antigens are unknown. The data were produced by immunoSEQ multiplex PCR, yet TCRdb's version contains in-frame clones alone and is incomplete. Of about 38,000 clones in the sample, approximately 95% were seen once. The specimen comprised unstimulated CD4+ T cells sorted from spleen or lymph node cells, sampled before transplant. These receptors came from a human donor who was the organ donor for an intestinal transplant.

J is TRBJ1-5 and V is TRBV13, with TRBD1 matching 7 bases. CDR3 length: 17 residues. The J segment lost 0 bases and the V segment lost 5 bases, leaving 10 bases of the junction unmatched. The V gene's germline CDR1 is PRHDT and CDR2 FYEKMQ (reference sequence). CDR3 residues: CASSPDRTTHSNQPQHF. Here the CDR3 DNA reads TGTGCCAGCAGCCCGGACAGGACAACCCATAGCAATCAGCCCCAGCATTTT.

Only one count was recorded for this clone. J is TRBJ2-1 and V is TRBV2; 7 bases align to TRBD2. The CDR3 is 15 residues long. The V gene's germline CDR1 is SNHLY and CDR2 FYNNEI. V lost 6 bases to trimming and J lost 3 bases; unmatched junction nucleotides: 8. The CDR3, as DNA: TGTGCCAGCAGGAGATTCGGGGGGATCTACAATGAGCAGTTCTTC. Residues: CASRRFGGIYNEQFF.

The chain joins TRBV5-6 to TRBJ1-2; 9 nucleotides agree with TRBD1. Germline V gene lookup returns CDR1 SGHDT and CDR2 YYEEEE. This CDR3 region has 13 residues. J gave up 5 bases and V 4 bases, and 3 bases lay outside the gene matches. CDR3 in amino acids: CASSTGQGYGYTF. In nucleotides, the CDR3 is TGTGCCAGCAGCACCGGACAGGGGTATGGCTACACCTTC.

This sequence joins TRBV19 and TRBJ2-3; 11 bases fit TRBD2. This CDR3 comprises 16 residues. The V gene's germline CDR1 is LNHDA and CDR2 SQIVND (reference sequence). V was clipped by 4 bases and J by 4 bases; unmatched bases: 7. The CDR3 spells CASSSSGGARSDTQYF. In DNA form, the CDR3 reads TGTGCCAGTAGTAGTAGCGGGGGGGCTCGATCAGATACGCAGTATTTT.

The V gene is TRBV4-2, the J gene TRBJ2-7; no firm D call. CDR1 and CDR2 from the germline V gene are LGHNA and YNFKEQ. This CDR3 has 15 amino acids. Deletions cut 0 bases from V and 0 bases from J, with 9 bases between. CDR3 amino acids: CASSQDSFASYEQYF. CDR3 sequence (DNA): TGTGCCAGCAGCCAAGATAGTTTCGCCTCCTACGAGCAGTACTTC.

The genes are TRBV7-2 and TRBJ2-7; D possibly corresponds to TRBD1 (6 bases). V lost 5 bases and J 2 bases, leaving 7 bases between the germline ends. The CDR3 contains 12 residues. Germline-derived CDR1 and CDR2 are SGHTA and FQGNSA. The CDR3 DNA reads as TGTGCCAGCAGCCGGGACACCTACGAGCAGTACTTC. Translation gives CASSRDTYEQYF.

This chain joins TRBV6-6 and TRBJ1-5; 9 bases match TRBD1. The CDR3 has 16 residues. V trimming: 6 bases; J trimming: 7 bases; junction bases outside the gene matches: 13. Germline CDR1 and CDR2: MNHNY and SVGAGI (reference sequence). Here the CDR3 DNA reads TGTGCCAGCAGAGGGGACAGGGAATGGAATAGGCAGCCCCAGCATTTT. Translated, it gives CASRGDREWNRQPQHF.

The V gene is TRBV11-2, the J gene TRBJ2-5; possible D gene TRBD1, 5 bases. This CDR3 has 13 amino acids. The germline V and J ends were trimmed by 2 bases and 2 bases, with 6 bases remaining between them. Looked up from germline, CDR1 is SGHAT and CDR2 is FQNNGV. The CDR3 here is CASSLRGQETQYF. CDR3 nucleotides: TGTGCCAGCAGCTTAAGGGGTCAAGAGACCCAGTACTTC.

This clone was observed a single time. The CDR3 bases are TGTGCCAGCAGTGTCAGGGGACCTAATTCACCCCTCCACTTT. This gives the protein CASSVRGPNSPLHF. The V gene is TRBV6-1, the J gene TRBJ1-6, with a tentative D call TRBD1 (6 bases). Between the trimmed V and J ends, which lost 4 bases and 6 bases, there was a span of 10 bases. The CDR3 loop spans 14 amino acids. Germline CDR1 and CDR2: MNHNS and SASEGT.

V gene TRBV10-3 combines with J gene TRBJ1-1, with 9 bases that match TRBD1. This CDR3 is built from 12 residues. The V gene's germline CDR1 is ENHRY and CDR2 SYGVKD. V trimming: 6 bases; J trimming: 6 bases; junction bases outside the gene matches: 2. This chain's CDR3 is CAIRTGGPEAFF. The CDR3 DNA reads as TGTGCCATCAGGACAGGGGGACCTGAAGCTTTCTTT.

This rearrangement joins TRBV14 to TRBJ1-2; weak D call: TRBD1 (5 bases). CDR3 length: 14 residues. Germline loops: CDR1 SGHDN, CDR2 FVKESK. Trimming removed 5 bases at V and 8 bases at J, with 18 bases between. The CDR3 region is CASSRGDFPRGYTF. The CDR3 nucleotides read TGTGCCAGCAGCAGAGGGGATTTCCCCCGGGGCTACACCTTC.

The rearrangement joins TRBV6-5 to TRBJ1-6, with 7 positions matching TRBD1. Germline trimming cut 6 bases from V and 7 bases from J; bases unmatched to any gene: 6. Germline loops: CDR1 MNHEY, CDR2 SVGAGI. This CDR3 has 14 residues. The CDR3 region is CASSPRGENSPLHF. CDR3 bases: TGTGCCAGCAGCCCCAGGGGGGAGAATTCACCCCTCCACTTT.

The CDR3 is CASSRGGAGGNEQFF. CDR3 DNA sequence: TGTGCCAGCAGCCGGGGGGGGGCCGGGGGCAATGAGCAGTTCTTC. The V and J genes are TRBV9 and TRBJ2-1; TRBD2 matches 8 bases. Germline CDR1 SGDLS, CDR2 YYNGEE. V lost 4 bases and J lost 6; bases outside the gene matches: 9. CDR3 size: 15 residues.

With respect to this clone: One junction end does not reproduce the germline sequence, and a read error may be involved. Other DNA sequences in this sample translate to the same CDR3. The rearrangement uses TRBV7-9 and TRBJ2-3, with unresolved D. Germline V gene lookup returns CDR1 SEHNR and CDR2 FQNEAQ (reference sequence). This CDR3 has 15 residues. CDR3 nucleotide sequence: TGTGCCAGCAGCTTAGGTCTGCAGAGCACAGATACACAGTATTTT. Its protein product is CASSLGLQSTDTQYF.

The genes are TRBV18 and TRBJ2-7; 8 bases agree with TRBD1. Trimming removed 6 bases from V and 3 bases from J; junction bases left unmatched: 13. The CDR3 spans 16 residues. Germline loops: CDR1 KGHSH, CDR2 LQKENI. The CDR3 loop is CASSSGTGHGFYEQYF. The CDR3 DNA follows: TGTGCCAGCTCGTCCGGGACAGGACACGGGTTCTACGAGCAGTACTTC. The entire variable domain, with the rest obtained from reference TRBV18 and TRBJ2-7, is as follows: NAGVMQNPRHLVRRRGQEARLRCSPMKGHSHVYWYRQLPEEGLKFMVYLQKENIIDESGMPKERFSAEFPKEGPSILRIQQVVRGDSAAYFCASSSGTGHGFYEQYFGPGTRLTVT.

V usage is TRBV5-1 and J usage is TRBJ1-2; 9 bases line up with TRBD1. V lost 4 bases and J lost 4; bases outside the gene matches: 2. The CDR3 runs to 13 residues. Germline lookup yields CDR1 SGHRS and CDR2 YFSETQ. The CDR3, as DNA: TGCGCCAGCAGCCCGGACAGGGGCTATGGCTACACCTTC. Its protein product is CASSPDRGYGYTF.

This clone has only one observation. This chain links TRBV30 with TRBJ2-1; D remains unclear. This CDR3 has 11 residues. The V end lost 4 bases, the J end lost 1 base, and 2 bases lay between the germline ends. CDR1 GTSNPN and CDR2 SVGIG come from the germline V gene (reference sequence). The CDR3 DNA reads TGTGCCTGGACGTCCTACAATGAGCAGTTCTTC. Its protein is CAWTSYNEQFF.

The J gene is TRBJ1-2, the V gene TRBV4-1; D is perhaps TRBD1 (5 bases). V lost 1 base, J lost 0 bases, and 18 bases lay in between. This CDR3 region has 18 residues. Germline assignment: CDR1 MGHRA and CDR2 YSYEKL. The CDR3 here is CASSQGFFVLTANYGYTF. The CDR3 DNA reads TGCGCCAGCAGCCAAGGGTTTTTTGTTTTGACAGCTAACTATGGCTACACCTTC.

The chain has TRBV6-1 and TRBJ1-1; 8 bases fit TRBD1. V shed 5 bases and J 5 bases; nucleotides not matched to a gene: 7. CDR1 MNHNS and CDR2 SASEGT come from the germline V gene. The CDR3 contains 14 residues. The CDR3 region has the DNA TGTGCCAGCAGTCTTACAGGGGGAGGGACTGAAGCTTTCTTT. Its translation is CASSLTGGGTEAFF.

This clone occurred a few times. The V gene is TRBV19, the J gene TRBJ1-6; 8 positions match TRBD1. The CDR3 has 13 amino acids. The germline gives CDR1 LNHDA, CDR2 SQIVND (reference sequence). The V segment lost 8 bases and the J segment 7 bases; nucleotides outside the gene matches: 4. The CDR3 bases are TGTGCCAGTGCCGGACAGGGCAATTCACCCCTCCACTTT. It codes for CASAGQGNSPLHF.

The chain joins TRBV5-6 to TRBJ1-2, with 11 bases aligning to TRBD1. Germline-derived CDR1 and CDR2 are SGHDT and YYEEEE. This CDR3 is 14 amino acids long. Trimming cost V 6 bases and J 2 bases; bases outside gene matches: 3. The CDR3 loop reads CASKDRGRNYGYTF. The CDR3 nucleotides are TGTGCCAGCAAGGACAGGGGGCGCAACTATGGCTACACCTTC.

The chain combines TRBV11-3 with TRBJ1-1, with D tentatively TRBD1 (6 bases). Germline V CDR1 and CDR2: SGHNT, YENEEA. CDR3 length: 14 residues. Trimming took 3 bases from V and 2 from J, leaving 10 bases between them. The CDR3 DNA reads TGTGCCAGCAGCTTGATGGGGGCTAACACTGAAGCTTTCTTT. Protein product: CASSLMGANTEAFF.

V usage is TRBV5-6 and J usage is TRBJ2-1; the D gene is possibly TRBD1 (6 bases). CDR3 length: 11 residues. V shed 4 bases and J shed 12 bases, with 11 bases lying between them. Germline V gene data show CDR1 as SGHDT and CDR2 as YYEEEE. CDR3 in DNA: TGTGCCAGCAGCAGGACAGTTCGGCAGTTCTTC. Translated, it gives CASSRTVRQFF.

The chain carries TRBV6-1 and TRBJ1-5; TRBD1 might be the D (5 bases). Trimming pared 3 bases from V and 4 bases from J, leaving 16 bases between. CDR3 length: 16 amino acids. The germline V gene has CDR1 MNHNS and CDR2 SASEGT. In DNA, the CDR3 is TGTGCCAGCAGTGACGGCCTACGGGGCCCAAATCAGCCCCAGCATTTT. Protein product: CASSDGLRGPNQPQHF.

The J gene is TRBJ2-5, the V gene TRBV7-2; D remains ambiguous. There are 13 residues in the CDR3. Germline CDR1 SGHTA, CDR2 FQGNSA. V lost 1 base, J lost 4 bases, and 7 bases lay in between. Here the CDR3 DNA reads TGTGCCAGCAGCTTAGGGCTGGCAGAGACCCAGTACTTC. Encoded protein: CASSLGLAETQYF.

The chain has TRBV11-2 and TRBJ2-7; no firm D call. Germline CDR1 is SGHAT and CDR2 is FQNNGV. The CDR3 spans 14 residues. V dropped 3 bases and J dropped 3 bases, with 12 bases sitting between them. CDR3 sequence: CASSFYQVVYEQYF. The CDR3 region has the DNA TGTGCCAGCAGCTTTTACCAGGTAGTCTACGAGCAGTACTTC.

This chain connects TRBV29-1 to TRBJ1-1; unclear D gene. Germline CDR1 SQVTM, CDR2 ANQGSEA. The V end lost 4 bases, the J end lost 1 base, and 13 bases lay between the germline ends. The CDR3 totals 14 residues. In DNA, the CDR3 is TGCAGCGTTGCATTGAGAGCCTCGAACACTGAAGCTTTCTTT. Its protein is CSVALRASNTEAFF.

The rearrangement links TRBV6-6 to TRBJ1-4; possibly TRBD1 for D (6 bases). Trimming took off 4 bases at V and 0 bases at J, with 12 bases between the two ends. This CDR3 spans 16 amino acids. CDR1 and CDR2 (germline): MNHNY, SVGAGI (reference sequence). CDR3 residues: CASSSADSATNEKLFF. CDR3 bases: TGTGCCAGCAGTTCCGCGGACAGTGCAACTAATGAAAAACTGTTTTTT.

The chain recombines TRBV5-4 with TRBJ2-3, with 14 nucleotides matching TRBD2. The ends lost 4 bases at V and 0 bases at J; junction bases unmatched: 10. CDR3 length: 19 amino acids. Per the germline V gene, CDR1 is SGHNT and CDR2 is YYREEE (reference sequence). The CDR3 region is CASSGRLAGGPYSTDTQYF. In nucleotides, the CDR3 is TGTGCCAGCAGCGGGAGACTAGCGGGGGGGCCGTATAGCACAGATACGCAGTATTTT.

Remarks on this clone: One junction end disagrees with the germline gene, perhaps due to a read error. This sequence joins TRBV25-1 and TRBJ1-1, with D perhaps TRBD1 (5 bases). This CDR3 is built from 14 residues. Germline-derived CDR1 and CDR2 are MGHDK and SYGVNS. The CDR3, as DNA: TGTGTCAGCACCTCAGGGCCCATGAACACTGAAGCTTTCTTT. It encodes CVSTSGPMNTEAFF.

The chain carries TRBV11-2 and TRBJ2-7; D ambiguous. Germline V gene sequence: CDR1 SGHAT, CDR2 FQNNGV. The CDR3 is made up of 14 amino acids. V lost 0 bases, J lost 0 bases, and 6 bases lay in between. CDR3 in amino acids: CASSLDRGSYEQYF. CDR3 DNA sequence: TGTGCCAGCAGCTTAGATAGAGGCTCCTACGAGCAGTACTTC.